These 30 T cell receptor beta chains share one sample of origin, sequenced in a study of shared clonotypes between healthy human individuals. Sequencing was performed with immunoSEQ multiplex PCR; in TCRdb, only in-frame clones are kept and a portion is missing. The top ten clones hold approximately 1.5% of a sample with 950,000 to 1,300,000 clones, under 80% of them seen once. Sequenced sample: memory CD4+ T cells sorted from blood. Noted subset: CD45RA-negative fraction. The receptors were sampled from a man between 18 and 35 years old in good health.

Here the CDR3 reads CASSADGLRQETQYF. In nucleotides, the CDR3 is TGTGCCAGCAGCGCAGACGGACTGCGCCAAGAGACCCAGTACTTC. V gene TRBV9 combines with J gene TRBJ2-5, with D possibly matching TRBD2 (5 bases). This CDR3 is 15 amino acids long. Trimming stripped 3 bases from V and 1 base from J, with 13 bases between. Per germline, CDR1 SGDLS and CDR2 YYNGEE.

Concerning this clone itself: A read error is the likely source, as a far larger clone sits one nucleotide away. The chain uses TRBV10-1 and TRBJ1-6, with a possible D match to TRBD1 (5 bases). V was cut by 3 bases and J by 3 bases, with 15 bases left in between. The CDR3 is 17 residues long. CDR1 is WNHNN, CDR2 SYGVQD, per germline (reference sequence). This CDR3 reads CASSESGGEVYNSPLHF. CDR3 DNA: TGCGCCAGCAGTGAATCGGGGGGAGAGGTCTATAATTCACCCCTCCACTTT.

The gene calls are TRBV11-1 and TRBJ1-1; no clear D gene. Looked up from germline, CDR1 is SGHAT and CDR2 is FQDESV (reference sequence). The CDR3 runs to 13 residues. The germline V and J ends were trimmed by 4 bases and 2 bases, with 8 bases remaining between them. The CDR3 nucleotides are TGTGCCAGCAGCTACTCTACCAACACTGAAGCTTTCTTT. Protein: CASSYSTNTEAFF.

This chain uses TRBV10-3 with TRBJ2-1; 8 bases are shared with TRBD2. Unmatched junction bases numbered 4, after V lost 1 base and J lost 8 bases. The CDR3 consists of 14 residues. CDR1 and CDR2 from the germline V gene are ENHRY and SYGVKD. This chain's CDR3 is CAISEWSGSYEQFF. The CDR3 DNA sequence: TGTGCCATCAGTGAGTGGAGCGGGAGTTATGAGCAGTTCTTC.

CDR3 sequence reads: CASSSGRLYGYTF. The CDR3 region has the DNA TGTGCCAGCAGCTCTGGACGTCTCTATGGCTACACCTTC. V is TRBV7-2 and J is TRBJ1-2; D remains ambiguous. The CDR3 runs 13 residues. Per the germline V gene, CDR1 is SGHTA and CDR2 is FQGNSA. With 4 bases removed from V and 4 bases from J, the gap between germline ends came to 10 bases. The entire variable domain, with the rest obtained from reference TRBV7-2 and TRBJ1-2, is as follows: GAGVSQSPSNKVTEKGKDVELRCDPISGHTALYWYRQSLGQGLEFLIYFQGNSAPDKSGLPSDRFSAERTGGSVSTLTIQRTQQEDSAVYLCASSSGRLYGYTFGSGTRLTVV.

The J gene is TRBJ2-7, the V gene TRBV5-1; weak D call: TRBD2 (6 bases). Trimming shortened V by 4 bases and J by 0 bases, and 11 bases separated the two germline ends. The CDR3 extends over 14 amino acids. Germline V CDR1 and CDR2: SGHRS, YFSETQ. CDR3 sequence: CASSPGDFSYEQYF. The CDR3 bases are TGCGCCAGCAGCCCGGGGGATTTCTCCTACGAGCAGTACTTC.

A note on this clone: The same CDR3 also results from other DNA sequences found in this sample. The V call is TRBV28, the J call TRBJ1-5; D remains ambiguous. The CDR3 runs to 14 residues. Trimming took 6 bases from V and 2 from J, leaving 11 bases between them. Per the germline V gene, CDR1 is MDHEN and CDR2 is SYDVKM. The CDR3 DNA is TGTGCCAGCAGCCCCAGCTTGGGCAATCAGCCCCAGCATTTT. Its translation: CASSPSLGNQPQHF.

V gene TRBV10-3 combines with J gene TRBJ2-5, with D maybe TRBD2 (5 bases). The germline V gene encodes CDR1 ENHRY and CDR2 SYGVKD. The CDR3 has 13 residues. V was pared by 4 bases and J by 3 bases, with 9 bases between. In nucleotides, the CDR3 is TGTGCCATCAGTGTAGAGGGAAAAGAGACCCAGTACTTC. This codes for CAISVEGKETQYF.

The chain recombines TRBV7-2 with TRBJ2-3; 9 bases fit TRBD2. The CDR3 has 15 amino acids. Germline V gives CDR1 SGHTA, CDR2 FQGNSA. V lost 2 bases to trimming and J lost 8 bases; unmatched junction nucleotides: 8. The CDR3 is CASSLSPSGKATQYF. The CDR3 nucleotides are TGTGCCAGCAGCTTAAGTCCTAGCGGGAAAGCTACGCAGTATTTT.

The chain is built from TRBV2 and TRBJ1-2; tentatively, D is TRBD1 (5 bases). V gave up 3 bases and J gave up 8 bases, with 13 bases separating them. Germline V gives CDR1 SNHLY, CDR2 FYNNEI. The CDR3 is 13 amino acids. The CDR3 protein is CASSDGAAWGYTF. CDR3 sequence (DNA): TGTGCCAGCAGTGACGGGGCGGCCTGGGGCTACACCTTC.

The chain is built from TRBV2 and TRBJ1-2; a weak D match, TRBD1 (5 bases). V dropped 2 bases and J dropped 6 bases, with 10 bases sitting between them. The germline V gene encodes CDR1 SNHLY and CDR2 FYNNEI. CDR3 size: 13 residues. The CDR3 nucleotides read TGTGCCAGCAGTGAATACGACAGAAATGGCTACACCTTC. Its translation: CASSEYDRNGYTF.

This chain uses TRBV29-1 with TRBJ2-1, with 11 bases aligning to TRBD2. V was pared by 4 bases and J by 6 bases, with 5 bases of the junction left unmatched. Germline V CDR1 and CDR2: SQVTM, ANQGSEA. The CDR3 is made up of 14 amino acids. The CDR3 spells CSVGFLAGGNEQFF. The CDR3 DNA reads TGCAGCGTTGGTTTTCTAGCGGGGGGCAATGAGCAGTTCTTC.

The chain recombines TRBV27 with TRBJ2-3, with 7 bases matching TRBD1. This CDR3 is built from 17 residues. J lost 2 bases, V lost 6 bases, and 14 bases had no gene match. Germline CDR1 reads MNHEY; CDR2 reads SMNVEV (reference sequence). In nucleotides, the CDR3 is TGTGCCAGCAGCTCCAGGGGACAGCTAGGAATCACAGATACGCAGTATTTT. It translates to CASSSRGQLGITDTQYF.

This chain connects TRBV5-1 to TRBJ2-2, with D unresolved. Germline assignment: CDR1 SGHRS and CDR2 YFSETQ. The CDR3 loop spans 16 amino acids. Deletions cut 7 bases from V and 2 bases from J, with 18 bases between. The CDR3 sequence is CASGPLRVANTGELFF. CDR3 in DNA: TGCGCCAGCGGCCCCCTCCGGGTGGCTAACACCGGGGAGCTGTTTTTT.

About this clone itself: This specimen includes other DNA sequences encoding the same CDR3. The chain carries TRBV9 and TRBJ2-3; the match to TRBD2 covers 9 bases. Germline V gene sequence: CDR1 SGDLS, CDR2 YYNGEE. The ends lost 0 bases at V and 1 base at J; junction bases unmatched: 0. There are 15 residues in the CDR3. CDR3 amino acids: CASSVGGRGTDTQYF. CDR3 sequence (DNA): TGTGCCAGCAGCGTAGGCGGGAGGGGCACAGATACGCAGTATTTT.

There are a few counts of this clone. The rearrangement links TRBV25-1 to TRBJ2-3; 7 nucleotides line up with TRBD2. CDR1 is MGHDK and CDR2 is SYGVNS in the germline V gene. Trimming removed 5 bases from V and 2 bases from J; junction bases left unmatched: 7. CDR3 length: 15 amino acids. CDR3 nucleotide sequence: TGTGCCAGCAGTCCCTGGGCGGGGGTCACAGATACGCAGTATTTT. This sequence encodes CASSPWAGVTDTQYF.

Remarks on this clone: Additional DNA sequences in this sample encode the identical CDR3. The chain combines TRBV11-2 with TRBJ1-5, with unresolved D. V was clipped by 1 base and J by 1 base, with 5 bases between them. The CDR3 is 14 amino acids. CDR1 is SGHAT, CDR2 FQNNGV, per germline. Here the CDR3 reads CASSLGSSNQPQHF. The CDR3 nucleotides are TGTGCCAGCAGCTTAGGGTCAAGCAATCAGCCCCAGCATTTT.

This clone occurred a few times. The V and J genes are TRBV2 and TRBJ1-1; possible D gene TRBD1, 5 bases. The germline gives CDR1 SNHLY, CDR2 FYNNEI. V was trimmed by 10 bases and J by 1 base, leaving 13 bases between them. The CDR3 runs 13 residues. The CDR3 region has the DNA TGTGCCATCAGCAGGGACCGGAACACTGAAGCTTTCTTT. Translated: CAISRDRNTEAFF.

This clone appeared a few times. The genes are TRBV5-1 and TRBJ1-2; D is possibly TRBD1 (5 bases). V was pared by 0 bases and J by 2 bases, with 11 bases between. Germline-derived CDR1 and CDR2 are SGHRS and YFSETQ. This CDR3 is built from 15 residues. In nucleotides, the CDR3 is TGCGCCAGCAGCTTGGCGGGGGGAGAGAACTATGGCTACACCTTC. Amino acids: CASSLAGGENYGYTF.

The rearrangement joins TRBV4-3 to TRBJ1-1; D call uncertain. Trimming pared 5 bases from V and 8 bases from J, leaving 15 bases between. The CDR3 loop spans 13 amino acids. CDR1 LGHNA and CDR2 YSLEER come from the germline V gene. Here the CDR3 DNA reads TGCGCCAGCAGCTCCGTCGTCCGCGGGGAAGCTTTCTTT. This translates into CASSSVVRGEAFF.

The gene calls are TRBV9 and TRBJ2-6; 7 bases are shared with TRBD1. J lost 2 bases, V lost 3 bases, and 8 bases had no gene match. The germline V gene encodes CDR1 SGDLS and CDR2 YYNGEE. CDR3 length equals 17 residues. The chain's CDR3 is CASSGSKQGTGANVLTF. CDR3 sequence (DNA): TGTGCCAGCAGCGGGTCCAAACAGGGGACTGGGGCCAACGTCCTGACTTTC. The whole variable domain, filled in from reference TRBV9 and TRBJ2-6, reads DSGVTQTPKHLITATGQRVTLRCSPRSGDLSVYWYQQSLDQGLQFLIQYYNGEERAKGNILERFSAQQFPDLHSELNLSSLELGDSALYFCASSGSKQGTGANVLTFGAGSRLTVL.

V and J are TRBV7-8 and TRBJ2-7, with TRBD1 identical over 8 bases. The ends lost 4 bases at V and 5 bases at J; junction bases unmatched: 4. Germline V lookup: CDR1 SGHVS, CDR2 FQNEAQ. This CDR3 contains 13 residues. This CDR3 reads CASSSDRVNEQYF. Written as DNA, the CDR3 is TGTGCCAGCAGCTCGGACAGGGTAAACGAGCAGTACTTC.

The V gene is TRBV6-5, the J gene TRBJ2-6; D gene ambiguous. The CDR3 length is 15 residues. V was pared by 5 bases and J by 0 bases, with 8 bases between. Germline values: CDR1 MNHEY, CDR2 SVGAGI. This CDR3 is CASSRAGSGANVLTF. The DNA for the CDR3 is TGTGCCAGCAGTCGAGCAGGCTCTGGGGCCAACGTCCTGACTTTC.

This rearrangement joins TRBV2 to TRBJ2-3; 14 bases align to TRBD2. The CDR3 spans 16 residues. Germline V gene lookup returns CDR1 SNHLY and CDR2 FYNNEI. V shed 7 bases and J 5 bases; nucleotides not matched to a gene: 8. CDR3 residues: CASTGTSGSWLDTQYF. The CDR3 nucleotides are TGTGCCAGCACCGGGACTAGCGGGAGCTGGTTAGATACGCAGTATTTT.

In its sample, this clone was seen a few times. At the DNA level, this CDR3 is encoded by other sequences in the same sample as well. This chain connects TRBV5-4 to TRBJ2-7; D ambiguous. V was shortened by 0 bases and J by 0 bases, with 10 bases between the two germline ends. The CDR3 extends over 15 amino acids. The germline V gene has CDR1 SGHNT and CDR2 YYREEE (reference sequence). CDR3 loop: CASSLESFSSYEQYF. The CDR3, as DNA: TGTGCCAGCAGCTTGGAGTCCTTTAGCTCCTACGAGCAGTACTTC.

This chain links TRBV29-1 with TRBJ1-1; D remains unclear. V was clipped by 3 bases and J by 2 bases, with 19 bases between them. Germline CDR1 is SQVTM and CDR2 is ANQGSEA. The CDR3 length is 16 residues. In DNA form, the CDR3 reads TGCAGCGTTGATCTTCCCCTCTTTAGGGAAAACACTGAAGCTTTCTTT. Translating gives CSVDLPLFRENTEAFF.

The chain is built from TRBV7-3 and TRBJ2-1, with 8 bases fitting TRBD2. V was clipped by 2 bases and J by 9 bases; unmatched bases: 9. Germline CDR1 is SGHTA and CDR2 is FQGTGA. This CDR3 region has 15 residues. The CDR3 protein is CASSLLTSEQGEQFF. The CDR3 DNA is TGTGCCAGCAGCTTACTGACTAGCGAGCAGGGTGAGCAGTTCTTC.

This chain joins TRBV4-2 and TRBJ2-3; the D call may be TRBD1 or TRBD2 (6 bases each). Per germline, CDR1 LGHNA and CDR2 YNFKEQ. There are 16 residues in the CDR3. The V gene lost 4 bases and the J gene lost 0 bases, with 14 bases spanning the gap. The CDR3 DNA reads as TGTGCCAGCAGCCCAGAGGGGGGCCTCAGCACAGATACGCAGTATTTT. Its protein product is CASSPEGGLSTDTQYF.

The chain employs TRBV7-2 and TRBJ1-4; unclear D gene. In germline, CDR1 is SGHTA, CDR2 FQGNSA. The CDR3 is made up of 15 amino acids. V lost 2 bases, J lost 0 bases, and 7 bases lay in between. The CDR3 protein is CASSLISTTNEKLFF. CDR3 in DNA: TGTGCCAGCAGCTTAATAAGTACAACTAATGAAAAACTGTTTTTT.

The V call is TRBV21-1, the J call TRBJ2-7. TRBV21-1 is a listed pseudogene. The length of the CDR3 is 14 residues. The CDR3 DNA sequence: TGTGCCAGCAGCACGGTGGACCCTCTGGGCGAGCAGTACTTC. Residues: CASSTVDPLGEQYF.